The 17 T cell receptor beta chains in this list originate from one sample, sequenced in a study of TIL therapy for anti-PD-1-resistant metastatic lung cancer. The time point was: pre-treatment sample, taken before nivolumab and TIL therapy. Sequencing used immunoSEQ v3. Profiled with immunoSEQ multiplex PCR; TCRdb holds only in-frame clones, not every one. This table holds approximately 45,000 clones, roughly 85% found once. The specimen was blood, collected at baseline. The receptors come from a man between 65 and 85 years old with non-small cell lung cancer.

The chain links TRBV7-9 to TRBJ1-2; weak D call: TRBD1 (6 bases). V lost 5 bases and J 4 bases, leaving 17 bases between the germline ends. CDR3 size: 15 residues. The germline gives CDR1 SEHNR, CDR2 FQNEAQ (reference sequence). CDR3 nucleotides: TGTGCCAGCAGCCCGTTGGGGGCGGCCCTCTATGGCTACACCTTC. This sequence encodes CASSPLGAALYGYTF.

V usage is TRBV7-2 and J usage is TRBJ1-2; TRBD1 matches at 7 bases. Trimming took 5 bases from V and 8 from J; bases not matched to a gene: 8. The germline gives CDR1 SGHTA, CDR2 FQGNSA. The CDR3 length is 13 residues. The CDR3 region is CASSPRQGGGYTF. CDR3 bases: TGTGCCAGCAGCCCTAGACAGGGTGGCGGCTACACCTTC. The full variable domain, its missing parts supplied by reference TRBV7-2 and TRBJ1-2, is GAGVSQSPSNKVTEKGKDVELRCDPISGHTALYWYRQSLGQGLEFLIYFQGNSAPDKSGLPSDRFSAERTGGSVSTLTIQRTQQEDSAVYLCASSPRQGGGYTFGSGTRLTVV.

The rearrangement joins TRBV28 to TRBJ2-4, with D unresolved. V lost 6 bases and J 0 bases, leaving 9 bases between the germline ends. Germline V CDR1 and CDR2: MDHEN, SYDVKM. The CDR3 loop spans 14 amino acids. CDR3 sequence reads: CASSHQRAKNIQYF. Written as DNA, the CDR3 is TGTGCCAGCAGCCATCAGCGAGCCAAAAACATTCAGTACTTC. The whole variable domain, remainder taken from reference TRBV28 and TRBJ2-4, is DVKVTQSSRYLVKRTGEKVFLECVQDMDHENMFWYRQDPGLGLRLIYFSYDVKMKEKGDIPEGYSVSREKKERFSLILESASTNQTSMYLCASSHQRAKNIQYFGAGTRLSVL.

J is TRBJ2-5 and V is TRBV28, with 9 nucleotides matching TRBD1. There are 16 residues in the CDR3. From germline, CDR1 is MDHEN and CDR2 SYDVKM. Trimming at V came to 5 bases and at J to 4 bases, leaving 11 bases not matched to a gene. CDR3 region: CASSGTDRGRGETQYF. The CDR3 region has the DNA TGTGCCAGCAGTGGGACAGACAGGGGGAGAGGAGAGACCCAGTACTTC. The whole variable domain, filled in from reference TRBV28 and TRBJ2-5, reads DVKVTQSSRYLVKRTGEKVFLECVQDMDHENMFWYRQDPGLGLRLIYFSYDVKMKEKGDIPEGYSVSREKKERFSLILESASTNQTSMYLCASSGTDRGRGETQYFGPGTRLLVL.

The J gene is TRBJ2-3, the V gene TRBV10-3, with D perhaps matching TRBD2 (5 bases). The germline V and J ends were trimmed by 6 bases and 2 bases, with 15 bases remaining between them. Germline CDR1 and CDR2: ENHRY and SYGVKD. The CDR3 totals 15 residues. Here the CDR3 reads CAIRKNERITDTQYF. DNA of the CDR3: TGTGCCATCAGGAAAAATGAGCGGATCACAGATACGCAGTATTTT.

The rearrangement uses TRBV18 and TRBJ2-2; D remains unclear. From germline, CDR1 is KGHSH and CDR2 LQKENI. Trimming left V 1 base short and J 4 bases short, with 4 bases between. The CDR3 covers 13 residues. The DNA for the CDR3 is TGTGCCAGCTCACCACAGGGCACCGGGGAGCTGTTTTTT. Amino acids: CASSPQGTGELFF.

The chain links TRBV6-6 to TRBJ2-5; a possible D gene is TRBD2 (6 bases). The tail of the sequence fits TRBJ2-7 better, so the J call may be wrong. This CDR3 has 15 residues. Germline-derived CDR1 and CDR2 are MNHNY and SVGAGI (reference sequence). The CDR3 DNA is TGTGCCAGCAGTTATTCGGGACTCCCTAACTACGAGCAGTACTTC. Translated: CASSYSGLPNYEQYF.

This clone was observed a handful of times. The V and J genes are TRBV6-1 and TRBJ1-1, with D maybe TRBD1 (6 bases). This CDR3 region has 14 residues. Germline V gene data show CDR1 as MNHNS and CDR2 as SASEGT. V was trimmed by 6 bases and J by 0 bases, leaving 11 bases between them. CDR3 protein: CASRADSLNTEAFF. The CDR3 nucleotides are TGTGCCAGCAGGGCGGACAGCTTGAACACTGAAGCTTTCTTT.

CDR3 DNA: TGTGCCAGCAGCTTAGACGGGGGATTTCAGGGCTACGAGCAGTACTTC. Amino acids: CASSLDGGFQGYEQYF. The J gene is TRBJ2-7, the V gene TRBV7-2, with a weak D call TRBD2 (6 bases). This CDR3 region has 16 residues. V lost 1 base, J lost 3 bases, and 16 bases lay in between. The V gene's germline CDR1 is SGHTA and CDR2 FQGNSA.

This clone was found once. The chain has TRBV7-6 and TRBJ1-6, with D maybe TRBD1 (5 bases). V shed 2 bases and J shed 0 bases, with 11 bases lying between them. From germline, CDR1 is SGHVS and CDR2 FNYEAQ. The CDR3 covers 17 residues. The CDR3 DNA reads TGTGCCAGCAGCTTAACGACAGAGGGCTCCTATAATTCACCCCTCCACTTT. It is translated as CASSLTTEGSYNSPLHF.

This chain links TRBV28 with TRBJ2-1; 7 bases line up with TRBD1. This CDR3 comprises 12 residues. Germline lookup yields CDR1 MDHEN and CDR2 SYDVKM. V trimming: 6 bases; J trimming: 6 bases; junction bases outside the gene matches: 2. The CDR3 sequence: CASRGQVNEQFF. DNA for the CDR3: TGTGCCAGCAGAGGACAGGTCAATGAGCAGTTCTTC.

CDR3 region: CASSSTGSIQYF. The DNA of the CDR3 is TGTGCCAGCAGTTCTACAGGGTCGATTCAGTACTTC. The genes are TRBV27 and TRBJ2-4; possibly TRBD1 for D (6 bases). Between the trimmed V and J ends, which lost 4 bases and 10 bases, there was a span of 11 bases. The CDR3 is made up of 12 amino acids. The germline V gene encodes CDR1 MNHEY and CDR2 SMNVEV (reference sequence).

The CDR3 sequence: CASNQGVVSTDTQYF. The CDR3 region has the DNA TGTGCCAGCAACCAGGGTGTGGTAAGCACAGATACGCAGTATTTT. The V and J genes are TRBV2 and TRBJ2-3, with a weak D call TRBD1 (5 bases). Trimming shortened V by 7 bases and J by 0 bases, and 14 bases separated the two germline ends. Germline V gives CDR1 SNHLY, CDR2 FYNNEI. The CDR3 is 15 residues long.

The chain carries TRBV15 and TRBJ2-5; the D is unclear. Trimming left V 0 bases short and J 4 bases short, with 9 bases between. This CDR3 has 14 residues. The V gene's germline CDR1 is LNHNV and CDR2 YYDKDF (reference sequence). The chain's CDR3 is CATSRDQAGETQYF. The CDR3 region has the DNA TGTGCCACCAGCAGAGACCAAGCAGGAGAGACCCAGTACTTC.

The chain uses TRBV28 and TRBJ1-4, with 7 nucleotides matching TRBD1. Per the germline V gene, CDR1 is MDHEN and CDR2 is SYDVKM. Losses at the gene ends were 7 bases for V and 0 bases for J; bases not matched to a gene: 5. This CDR3 has 15 residues. The CDR3 region is CASTRTGATNEKLFF. DNA of the CDR3: TGTGCCAGCACCAGAACAGGGGCAACTAATGAAAAACTGTTTTTT.

The rearrangement links TRBV9 to TRBJ2-1; D call uncertain. The CDR3 spans 14 residues. Germline V gene lookup returns CDR1 SGDLS and CDR2 YYNGEE. V lost 0 bases and J lost 3, with 7 bases in between. The CDR3 sequence: CASSVGPLYNEQFF. In DNA, the CDR3 is TGTGCCAGCAGCGTAGGACCGCTCTACAATGAGCAGTTCTTC.

The V call is TRBV15, the J call TRBJ2-3; D is ambiguous. The germline V and J ends were trimmed by 1 base and 0 bases, with 8 bases remaining between them. Germline V CDR1 and CDR2: LNHNV, YYDKDF (reference sequence). CDR3 size: 15 residues. In nucleotides, the CDR3 is TGTGCCACCAGCAGAGGAGTAGGAAGCACAGATACGCAGTATTTT. Amino acid sequence: CATSRGVGSTDTQYF.